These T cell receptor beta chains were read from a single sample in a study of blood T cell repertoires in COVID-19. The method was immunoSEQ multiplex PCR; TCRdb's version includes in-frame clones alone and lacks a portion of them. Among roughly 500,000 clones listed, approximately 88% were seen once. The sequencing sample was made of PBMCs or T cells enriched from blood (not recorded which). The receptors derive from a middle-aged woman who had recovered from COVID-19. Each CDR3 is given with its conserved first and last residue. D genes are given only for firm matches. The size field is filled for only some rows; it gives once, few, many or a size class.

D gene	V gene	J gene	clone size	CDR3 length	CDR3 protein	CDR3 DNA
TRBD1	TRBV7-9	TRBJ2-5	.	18	CASSSNRGKYANQETQYF	TGTGCCAGCAGCTCTAACAGGGGCAAATACGCTAACCAAGAGACCCAGTACTTC
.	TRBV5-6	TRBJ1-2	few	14	CASSRRAGDYGYTF	TGTGCCAGCAGCCGGAGGGCAGGAGACTATGGCTACACCTTC
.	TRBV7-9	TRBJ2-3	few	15	CASSSLRGSTDTQYF	TGTGCCAGCAGCTCCTTACGCGGGTCCACAGATACGCAGTATTTT
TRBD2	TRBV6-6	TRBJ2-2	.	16	CASSFLGLADTGELFF	TGTGCCAGCAGTTTCCTGGGACTAGCAGATACCGGGGAGCTGTTTTTT
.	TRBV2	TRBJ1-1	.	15	CASSEYEQGGTEAFF	TGTGCCAGCAGTGAGTATGAACAGGGAGGGACTGAAGCTTTCTTT
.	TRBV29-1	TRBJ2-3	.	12	CSVDIGTDTQYF	TGCAGCGTTGATATCGGCACAGATACGCAGTATTTT
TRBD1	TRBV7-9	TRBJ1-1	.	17	CASSYRLGTGVSGEAFF	TGTGCCAGCAGCTACCGGTTAGGGACAGGGGTGAGTGGTGAAGCTTTCTTT
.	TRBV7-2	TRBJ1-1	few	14	CASSLDWGSTEAFF	TGTGCCAGCAGCTTGGACTGGGGAAGCACTGAAGCTTTCTTT
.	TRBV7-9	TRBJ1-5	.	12	CASTTNRAPQHF	TGTGCCAGCACCACAAACCGCGCGCCCCAGCATTTT
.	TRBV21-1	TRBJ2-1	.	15	CASSGERERYNEQFF	TGTGCCAGCAGCGGCGAGCGGGAGCGATACAATGAGCAGTTCTTC
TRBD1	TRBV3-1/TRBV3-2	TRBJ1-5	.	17	CASSQEIQGAGNQPQHF	TGTGCCAGCAGCCAAGAGATACAGGGGGCGGGCAATCAGCCCCAGCATTTT
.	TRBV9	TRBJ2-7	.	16	CASSVGNSGFSYEQYF	TGTGCCAGCAGCGTAGGAAATAGCGGCTTCTCCTACGAGCAGTACTTC
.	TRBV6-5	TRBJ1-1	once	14	CASRQGGRDTEAFF	TGTGCCAGCCGGCAGGGAGGTAGGGACACTGAAGCTTTCTTT
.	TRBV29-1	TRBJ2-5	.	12	CSVDTQMETQYF	TGCAGCGTTGACACACAGATGGAGACCCAGTACTTC
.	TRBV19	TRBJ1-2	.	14	CASLEWDNPYGYTF	TGTGCCAGTTTAGAATGGGACAACCCATATGGCTACACCTTC
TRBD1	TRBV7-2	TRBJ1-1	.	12	CASSFRQGLAFF	TGTGCCAGCAGCTTCCGACAGGGGTTAGCTTTCTTT
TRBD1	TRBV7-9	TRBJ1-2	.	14	CASSFRGINYGYTF	TGTGCCAGCAGCTTCAGGGGGATTAACTATGGCTACACCTTC
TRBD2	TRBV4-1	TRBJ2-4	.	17	CASSQAVGLVRVDIQYF	TGCGCCAGCAGCCAAGCTGTCGGACTAGTGAGGGTAGACATTCAGTACTTC
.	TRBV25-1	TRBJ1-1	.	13	CASSERYPTEAFF	TGTGCCAGCAGTGAGAGGTATCCTACTGAAGCTTTCTTT
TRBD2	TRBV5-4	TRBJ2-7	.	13	CASSLSGGYEQYF	TGTGCCAGCAGCTTGTCGGGGGGCTACGAGCAGTACTTC
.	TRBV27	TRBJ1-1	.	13	CASSSLLTQEAFF	TGTGCCAGCAGTTCATTACTGACACAAGAAGCTTTCTTT
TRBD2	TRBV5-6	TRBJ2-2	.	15	CASSLFGGEAGELFF	TGTGCCAGCAGCTTGTTTGGGGGGGAGGCCGGGGAGCTGTTTTTT
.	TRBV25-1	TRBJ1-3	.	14	CASSSQGSGNTIYF	TGTGCCAGCAGTTCACAGGGCTCTGGAAACACCATATATTTT
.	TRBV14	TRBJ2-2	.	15	CASSHLGARTGELFF	TGTGCCAGCAGCCATCTAGGGGCGAGGACCGGGGAGCTGTTTTTT
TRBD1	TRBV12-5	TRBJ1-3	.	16	CASGLRLGQDRNTIYF	TGTGCTAGTGGTTTACGTCTCGGACAGGATCGAAACACCATATATTTT
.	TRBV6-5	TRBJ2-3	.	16	CASSYSIGEVTDTQYF	TGTGCCAGCAGTTACTCGATCGGGGAGGTGACAGATACGCAGTATTTT
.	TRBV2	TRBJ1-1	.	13	CASRQAPNTEAFF	TGTGCCAGCAGACAGGCCCCGAACACTGAAGCTTTCTTT
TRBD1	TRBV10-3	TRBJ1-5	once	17	CAISPGTGLGLGQPQHF	TGTGCCATCAGTCCCGGGACAGGGTTGGGGCTCGGACAGCCCCAGCATTTT
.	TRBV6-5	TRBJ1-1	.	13	CASSPAENTEAFF	TGTGCCAGCAGTCCCGCAGAGAACACTGAAGCTTTCTTT
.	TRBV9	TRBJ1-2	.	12	CASSLQGGGYTF	TGTGCCAGCAGCCTACAGGGCGGGGGCTACACCTTC
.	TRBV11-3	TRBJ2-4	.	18	CASSLPPQGTGAKNIQYF	TGTGCCAGCAGTTTACCCCCGCAGGGGACCGGGGCCAAAAACATTCAGTACTTC
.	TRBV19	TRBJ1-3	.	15	CASSIGQGTGNTIYF	TGTGCCAGTAGTATAGGGCAGGGAACGGGAAACACCATATATTTT
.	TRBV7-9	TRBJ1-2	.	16	CASPLSPEESNYGYTF	TGTGCCAGCCCTCTAAGCCCAGAGGAATCCAACTATGGCTACACCTTC
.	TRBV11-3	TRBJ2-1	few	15	CASSSTPPPSGEQFF	TGTGCCAGCAGCTCAACCCCGCCGCCGAGCGGAGAGCAGTTCTTC
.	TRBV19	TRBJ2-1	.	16	CASSIGGGHRYNEQFF	TGTGCCAGTAGTATAGGGGGGGGACACCGATACAATGAGCAGTTCTTC
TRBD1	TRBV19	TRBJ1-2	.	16	CASTDLAGGIVYGYTF	TGTGCCAGTACCGATTTGGCAGGGGGGATTGTCTATGGCTACACCTTC
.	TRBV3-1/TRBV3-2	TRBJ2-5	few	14	CASSLRTDRETQYF	TGTGCCAGCAGCCTACGGACAGATAGAGAGACCCAGTACTTC
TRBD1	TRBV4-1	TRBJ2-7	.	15	CASSQVGDRVYEQYF	TGCGCCAGCAGCCAAGTAGGAGACAGGGTCTACGAGCAGTACTTC
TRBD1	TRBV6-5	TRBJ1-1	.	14	CASRPGQRNTEAFF	TGTGCCAGCAGACCGGGACAGAGGAACACTGAAGCTTTCTTT
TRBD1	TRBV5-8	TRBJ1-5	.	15	CASSGDRGENQPQHF	TGTGCCAGCAGCGGCGACAGGGGTGAAAATCAGCCCCAGCATTTT
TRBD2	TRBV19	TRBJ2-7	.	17	CASSPRPGRGSPYEQYF	TGTGCCAGTAGTCCCCGACCAGGGAGGGGTAGCCCCTACGAGCAGTACTTC
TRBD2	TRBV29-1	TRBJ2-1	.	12	CSGTSSYNEQFF	TGCAGCGGGACTAGCAGTTACAATGAGCAGTTCTTC
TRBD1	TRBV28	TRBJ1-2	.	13	CASRVGTAYGYTF	TGTGCCAGCAGGGTCGGGACAGCCTATGGCTACACCTTC
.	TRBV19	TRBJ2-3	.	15	CASSSMGTFTDTQYF	TGTGCCAGTAGTTCTATGGGGACTTTCACAGATACGCAGTATTTT
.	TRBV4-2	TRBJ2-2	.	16	CASSQDSSSNTGELFF	TGTGCCAGCAGCCAAGATTCCAGTTCGAACACCGGGGAGCTGTTTTTT
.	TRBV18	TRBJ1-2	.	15	CASSPDVLSRGGYTF	TGTGCCAGCTCACCGGACGTTCTCTCAAGGGGAGGCTACACCTTC
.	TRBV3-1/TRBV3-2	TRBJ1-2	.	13	CASSLQGNDGYTF	TGTGCCAGCAGCCTTCAGGGAAATGATGGCTACACCTTC
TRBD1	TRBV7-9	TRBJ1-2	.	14	CASSNTGDPVGYTF	TGTGCCAGCAGTAACACAGGGGACCCAGTTGGCTACACCTTC
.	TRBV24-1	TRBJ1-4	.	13	CATSEDSNEKLFF	TGTGCCACCAGTGAGGACAGTAATGAAAAACTGTTTTTT
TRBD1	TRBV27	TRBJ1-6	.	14	CASSLQGVHSPLHF	TGTGCCAGCAGTTTACAGGGGGTGCATTCACCCCTCCACTTT
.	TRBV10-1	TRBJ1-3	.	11	CASSPGNTIYF	TGCGCCAGCAGTCCGGGAAACACCATATATTTT
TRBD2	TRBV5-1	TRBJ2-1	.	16	CASSPGGGRAESEQFF	TGCGCCAGCAGTCCGGGGGGCGGGAGGGCCGAAAGCGAGCAGTTCTTC
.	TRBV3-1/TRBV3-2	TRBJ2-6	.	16	CASSQDPGGPGNVLTF	TGTGCCAGCAGCCAAGACCCAGGGGGGCCGGGAAACGTCCTGACTTTC
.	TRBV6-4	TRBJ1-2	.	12	CASSGQVYGYTF	TGTGCCAGCAGTGGACAGGTCTATGGCTACACCTTC